The 8 T cell receptor beta chains listed next were all sequenced from one sample in a study of blood T cell repertoires in COVID-19. Profiled with immunoSEQ multiplex PCR; TCRdb holds only in-frame clones, not every one. The data show 210,000 or so clones, with 65% to 85% seen just once and about 7.2% held by the top ten. Specimen: PBMCs or T cells enriched from blood (not recorded which). Every receptor here comes from a woman aged 35 to 49 with acute COVID-19.

There are a few counts of this clone. This chain links TRBV19 with TRBJ2-2; TRBD2 matches 10 bases. The J segment lost 5 bases and the V segment lost 4 bases, leaving 4 bases of the junction unmatched. The CDR3 sequence is 15 residues long. The germline V gene has CDR1 LNHDA and CDR2 SQIVND (reference sequence). CDR3 bases: TGTGCCAGTAGTACGGGACTAGCGACAACCGGGGAGCTGTTTTTT. Its translation: CASSTGLATTGELFF.

This clone was counted a few times. The gene calls are TRBV19 and TRBJ1-3; D remains ambiguous. CDR3 length equals 13 residues. Germline loops: CDR1 LNHDA, CDR2 SQIVND (reference sequence). V was shortened by 5 bases and J by 3 bases, with 8 bases between the two germline ends. In nucleotides, the CDR3 is TGTGCCAGTAGTCTGGGAGGTGGAAACACCATATATTTT. Amino acids: CASSLGGGNTIYF.

The count of this clone is one. V gene TRBV4-2 combines with J gene TRBJ1-4, with a tentative D call TRBD1 (6 bases). This CDR3 comprises 17 residues. V lost 2 bases and J lost 3, with 16 bases in between. Germline CDR1 reads LGHNA; CDR2 reads YNFKEQ. The CDR3 spells CASSQLGGGAANEKLFF. CDR3 DNA: TGTGCCAGCAGCCAATTGGGCGGGGGCGCGGCTAATGAAAAACTGTTTTTT.

J is TRBJ1-1 and V is TRBV7-8; 7 bases are a match to TRBD1. There are 16 residues in the CDR3. The germline CDR1 and CDR2 sequences are SGHVS and FQNEAQ. The V segment lost 3 bases and the J segment 1 base; nucleotides outside the gene matches: 8. CDR3 residues: CASSLIMTGQNTEAFF. The CDR3 DNA follows: TGTGCCAGCAGCTTGATAATGACAGGGCAGAACACTGAAGCTTTCTTT.

The J gene is TRBJ2-3, the V gene TRBV7-3; no firm D call. This CDR3 contains 14 residues. Germline CDR1 reads SGHTA; CDR2 reads FQGTGA. V was clipped by 3 bases and J by 0 bases, with 7 bases between them. This chain's CDR3 is CASSFSGSTDTQYF. CDR3 DNA: TGTGCCAGCAGCTTTTCCGGTAGCACAGATACGCAGTATTTT.

The chain is built from TRBV27 and TRBJ1-1, with TRBD1 as a possible D gene (5 bases). Trimming pared 6 bases from V and 1 base from J, leaving 9 bases between. Germline V gene lookup returns CDR1 MNHEY and CDR2 SMNVEV (reference sequence). The CDR3 sequence is 13 residues long. The CDR3 coding sequence is TGTGCCAGCAGAGATACAGGGAACACTGAAGCTTTCTTT. Its protein is CASRDTGNTEAFF.

The J gene is TRBJ2-3, the V gene TRBV2; D possibly corresponds to TRBD1 (6 bases). V lost 4 bases and J lost 4, with 12 bases in between. Germline V gene data show CDR1 as SNHLY and CDR2 as FYNNEI. This CDR3 has 14 residues. This CDR3 reads CASSGRTAADTQYF. The CDR3 DNA follows: TGTGCCAGCAGTGGGAGGACAGCAGCAGATACGCAGTATTTT.

This clone showed up just a few times. The rearrangement joins TRBV7-2 to TRBJ2-1, with D possibly matching TRBD2 (6 bases). Germline V gene sequence: CDR1 SGHTA, CDR2 FQGNSA. The CDR3 extends over 12 amino acids. V lost 3 bases and J lost 9, with 9 bases in between. CDR3 DNA: TGTGCCAGCAGCTTCGGGGGAGGTGAGCAGTTCTTC. It specifies CASSFGGGEQFF.